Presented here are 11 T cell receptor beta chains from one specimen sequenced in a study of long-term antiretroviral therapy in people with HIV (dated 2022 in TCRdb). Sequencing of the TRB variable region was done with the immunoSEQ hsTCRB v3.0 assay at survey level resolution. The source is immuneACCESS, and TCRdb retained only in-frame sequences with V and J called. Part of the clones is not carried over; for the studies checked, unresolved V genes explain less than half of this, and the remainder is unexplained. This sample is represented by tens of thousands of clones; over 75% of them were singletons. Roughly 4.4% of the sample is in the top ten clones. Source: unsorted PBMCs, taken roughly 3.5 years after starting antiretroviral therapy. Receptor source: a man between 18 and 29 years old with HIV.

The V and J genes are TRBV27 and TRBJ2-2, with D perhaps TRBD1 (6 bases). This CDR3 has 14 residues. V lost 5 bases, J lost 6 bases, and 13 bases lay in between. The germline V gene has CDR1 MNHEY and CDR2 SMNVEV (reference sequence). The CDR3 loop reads CASSLPQGSGELFF. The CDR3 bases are TGTGCCAGCAGTCTTCCCCAGGGGTCCGGGGAGCTGTTTTTT.

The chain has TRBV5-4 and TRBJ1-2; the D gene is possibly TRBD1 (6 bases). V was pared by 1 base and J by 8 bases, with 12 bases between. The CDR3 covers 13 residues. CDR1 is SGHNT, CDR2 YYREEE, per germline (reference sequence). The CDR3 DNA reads TGTGCCAGCAGCTTGACCAGGGGCGGCGGCTACACCTTC. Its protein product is CASSLTRGGGYTF. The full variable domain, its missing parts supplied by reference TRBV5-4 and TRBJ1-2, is ETGVTQSPTHLIKTRGQQVTLRCSSQSGHNTVSWYQQALGQGPQFIFQYYREEENGRGNFPPRFSGLQFPNYSSELNVNALELDDSALYLCASSLTRGGGYTFGSGTRLTVV.

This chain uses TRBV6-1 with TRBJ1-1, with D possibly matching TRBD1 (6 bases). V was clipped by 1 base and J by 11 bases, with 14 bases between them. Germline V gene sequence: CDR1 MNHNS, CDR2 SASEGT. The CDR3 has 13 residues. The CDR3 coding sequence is TGTGCCAGCAGTGAAGGGGGGCCGCGGGTGGCTTTCTTT. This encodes CASSEGGPRVAFF.

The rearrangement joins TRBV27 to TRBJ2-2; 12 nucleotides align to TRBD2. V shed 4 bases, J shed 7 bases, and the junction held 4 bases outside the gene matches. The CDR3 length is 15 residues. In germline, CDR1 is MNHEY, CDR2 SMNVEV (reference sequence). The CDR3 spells CASSSSGGAFGELFF. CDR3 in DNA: TGTGCCAGCAGTTCTAGCGGGGGGGCGTTCGGGGAGCTGTTTTTT.

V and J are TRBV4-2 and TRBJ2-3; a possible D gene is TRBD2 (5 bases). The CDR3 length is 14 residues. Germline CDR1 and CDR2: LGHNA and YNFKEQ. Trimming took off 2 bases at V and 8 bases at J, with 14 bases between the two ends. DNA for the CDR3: TGTGCCAGCAGCCAATGGTCGGACTTCCCTACGCAGTATTTT. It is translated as CASSQWSDFPTQYF.

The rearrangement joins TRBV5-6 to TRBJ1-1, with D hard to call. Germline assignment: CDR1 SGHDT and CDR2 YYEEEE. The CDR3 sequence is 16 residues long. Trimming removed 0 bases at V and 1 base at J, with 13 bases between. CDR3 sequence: CASSLVWRRKNTEAFF. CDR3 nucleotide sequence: TGTGCCAGCAGCTTGGTTTGGCGCAGGAAGAACACTGAAGCTTTCTTT.

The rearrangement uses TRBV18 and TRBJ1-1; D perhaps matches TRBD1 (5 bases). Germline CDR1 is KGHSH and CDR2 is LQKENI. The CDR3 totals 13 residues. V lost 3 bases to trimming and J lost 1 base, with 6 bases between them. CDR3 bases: TGTGCCAGCTCACCGGGGACGAACACTGAAGCTTTCTTT. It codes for CASSPGTNTEAFF. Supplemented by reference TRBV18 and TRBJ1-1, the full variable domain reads NAGVMQNPRHLVRRRGQEARLRCSPMKGHSHVYWYRQLPEEGLKFMVYLQKENIIDESGMPKERFSAEFPKEGPSILRIQQVVRGDSAAYFCASSPGTNTEAFFGQGTRLTVV.

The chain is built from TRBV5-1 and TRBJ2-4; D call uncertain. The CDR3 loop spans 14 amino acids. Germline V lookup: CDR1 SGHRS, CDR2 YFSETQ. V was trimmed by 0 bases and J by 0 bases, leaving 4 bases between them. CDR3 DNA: TGCGCCAGCAGCTTGGGGGGAGCCAAAAACATTCAGTACTTC. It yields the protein CASSLGGAKNIQYF.

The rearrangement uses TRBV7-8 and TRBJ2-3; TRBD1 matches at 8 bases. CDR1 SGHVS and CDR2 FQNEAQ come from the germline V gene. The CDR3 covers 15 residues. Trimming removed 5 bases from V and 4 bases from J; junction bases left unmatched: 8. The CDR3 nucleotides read TGTGCCAGCAGCACCCGGGACAGGACGCCAGATACGCAGTATTTT. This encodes CASSTRDRTPDTQYF.

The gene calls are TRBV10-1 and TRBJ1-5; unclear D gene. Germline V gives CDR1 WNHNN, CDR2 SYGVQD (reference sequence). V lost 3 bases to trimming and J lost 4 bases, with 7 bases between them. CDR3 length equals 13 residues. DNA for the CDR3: TGCGCCAGCAGTGAAGGAGGGAATCAGCCCCAGCATTTT. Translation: CASSEGGNQPQHF.

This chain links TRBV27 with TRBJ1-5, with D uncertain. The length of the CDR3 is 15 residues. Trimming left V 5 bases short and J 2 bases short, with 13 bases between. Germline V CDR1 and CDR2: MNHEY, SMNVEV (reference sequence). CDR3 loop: CASSAHPGGNQPQHF. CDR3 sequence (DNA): TGTGCCAGCAGTGCTCACCCCGGGGGCAATCAGCCCCAGCATTTT.